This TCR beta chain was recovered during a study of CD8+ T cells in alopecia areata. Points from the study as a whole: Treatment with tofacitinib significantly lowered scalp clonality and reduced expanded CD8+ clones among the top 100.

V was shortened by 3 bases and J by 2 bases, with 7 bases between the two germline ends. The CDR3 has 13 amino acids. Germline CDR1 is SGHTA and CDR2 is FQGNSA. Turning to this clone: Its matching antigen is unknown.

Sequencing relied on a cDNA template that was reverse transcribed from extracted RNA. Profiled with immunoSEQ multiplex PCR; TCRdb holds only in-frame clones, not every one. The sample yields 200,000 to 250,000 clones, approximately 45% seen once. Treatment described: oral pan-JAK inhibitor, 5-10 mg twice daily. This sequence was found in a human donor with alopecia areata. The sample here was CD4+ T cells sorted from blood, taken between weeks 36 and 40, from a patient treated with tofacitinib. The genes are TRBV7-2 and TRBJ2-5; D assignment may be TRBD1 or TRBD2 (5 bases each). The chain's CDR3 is CASSLGPQETQYF. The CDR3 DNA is TGTGCCAGCAGCTTGGGACCACAAGAGACCCAGTACTTC.